The entry below describes one TCR beta chain. The CDR3 has 12 amino acids. Germline CDR1 SGHNT, CDR2 YENEEA. The ends were cut back, 1 base at V and 10 bases at J, with 10 bases in the middle. The data derive from a study of OX40 agonist ivuxolimab in advanced cancers. Assay used: immunoSEQ multiplex PCR; TCRdb lists only in-frame clones, some missing. The profile shows tens of thousands of clones, around 94% of them singletons. V usage is TRBV11-3 and J usage is TRBJ1-2; D not resolved. The source material was CD4+ or CD8+ T cells sorted from blood, sampled in a trial of the OX40 agonist ivuxolimab. This TCR was sampled from an adult with an advanced solid tumor such as melanoma, head and neck, liver or kidney cancer. The CDR3 DNA follows: TGTGCCAGCAGCTTAGGAGTTTTATACTACACCTTC. Translating it yields CASSLGVLYYTF.